The rows below give T cell receptor beta chains drawn from one sample of a study of T cell clonotyping in hematopoietic cell transplantation. Profiling relied on immunoSEQ multiplex PCR, and the TCRdb table lists in-frame clones only, not all of them. Here the sample spans roughly 13,000 clones, more than 90% being singletons. The sequences come from PBMCs, collected 100 days after allogeneic stem cell transplant. These receptors originate from a female patient in her 50s who had an allogeneic stem cell transplant from an unrelated donor, so the T cells may come from the graft donor. Some clones in this sample may be carry-over from other donors' samples. Each CDR3 is given with its conserved first and last residue. The order of the fields is V gene, CDR3 length, D gene, J gene, clone size, CDR3 protein, CDR3 DNA. A D gene is named only where the DNA matches it firmly. The size field is filled for only some rows; it gives once, few, many or a size class.

V: TRBV7-2
length: 16
D: -
J: TRBJ2-3
size: -
CDR3: CASSLSGGAFTDTQYF
DNA: TGTGCCAGCAGCTTAAGTGGGGGGGCGTTCACAGATACGCAGTATTTT

V: TRBV7-2
length: 15
D: -
J: TRBJ1-1
size: -
CDR3: CASRRRPEGGTEAFF
DNA: TGTGCCAGCAGAAGGCGCCCGGAAGGTGGGACTGAAGCTTTCTTT

V: TRBV6-6
length: 15
D: -
J: TRBJ1-1
size: -
CDR3: CASSYSGQGYGEAFF
DNA: TGTGCCAGCAGTTACTCTGGGCAGGGATATGGTGAAGCTTTCTTT

V: TRBV6-1
length: 14
D: -
J: TRBJ1-1
size: -
CDR3: CASSGPGQSGEAFF
DNA: TGTGCCAGCAGTGGACCTGGACAGAGTGGCGAAGCTTTCTTT

V: TRBV28
length: 12
D: -
J: TRBJ1-1
size: -
CDR3: CASSNGNTEAFF
DNA: TGTGCCAGCAGCAATGGGAACACTGAAGCTTTCTTT

V: TRBV29-1
length: 13
D: -
J: TRBJ2-5
size: -
CDR3: CSVAVSQQETQYF
DNA: TGCAGCGTTGCGGTCAGCCAACAAGAGACCCAGTACTTC

V: TRBV29-1
length: 16
D: -
J: TRBJ2-7
size: -
CDR3: CSVDGVEGRPSYEQYF
DNA: TGCAGCGTTGATGGGGTGGAGGGACGGCCCTCCTACGAGCAGTACTTC

V: TRBV6-5
length: 15
D: TRBD1
J: TRBJ2-1
size: -
CDR3: CASSSPGQIHNEQFF
DNA: TGTGCCAGCAGTTCGCCGGGACAGATCCACAATGAGCAGTTCTTC

V: TRBV18
length: 17
D: -
J: TRBJ1-3
size: -
CDR3: CASSPPSRGSSGNTIYF
DNA: TGTGCCAGCTCACCACCTTCTAGGGGAAGCTCTGGAAACACCATATATTTT

V: TRBV5-6
length: 12
D: TRBD1
J: TRBJ2-5
size: -
CDR3: CASRGQGKTQYF
DNA: TGTGCCAGCAGAGGACAGGGGAAGACCCAGTACTTC

V: TRBV7-3
length: 15
D: -
J: TRBJ2-2
size: -
CDR3: CASSLLPGNTGELFF
DNA: TGTGCCAGCAGCTTATTACCAGGGAACACCGGGGAGCTGTTTTTT

V: TRBV4-1
length: 15
D: -
J: TRBJ1-5
size: -
CDR3: CASSQAPLGNQPQHF
DNA: TGCGCCAGCAGCCAAGCCCCACTGGGCAATCAGCCCCAGCATTTT

V: TRBV9
length: 16
D: -
J: TRBJ2-3
size: -
CDR3: CASSVQAGASTDTQYF
DNA: TGTGCCAGCAGCGTCCAGGCGGGGGCCAGCACAGATACGCAGTATTTT

V: TRBV15
length: 13
D: -
J: TRBJ1-1
size: few
CDR3: CATSSRGNTEAFF
DNA: TGTGCCACCAGCAGCAGGGGGAACACTGAAGCTTTCTTT

V: TRBV7-9
length: 14
D: -
J: TRBJ2-2
size: -
CDR3: CASSGDAFPGELFF
DNA: TGTGCCAGCAGCGGAGATGCGTTCCCCGGGGAGCTGTTTTTT

V: TRBV7-6
length: 20
D: -
J: TRBJ2-5
size: -
CDR3: CASSLKIPGLKNPYQETQYF
DNA: TGTGCCAGCAGCTTAAAGATACCAGGGCTGAAAAATCCGTACCAAGAGACCCAGTACTTC

V: TRBV7-8
length: 16
D: -
J: TRBJ1-2
size: -
CDR3: CASSLAPGYSGGGYTF
DNA: TGTGCCAGCAGCTTAGCGCCAGGATATTCGGGAGGTGGCTACACCTTC

V: TRBV7-6
length: 15
D: -
J: TRBJ1-3
size: -
CDR3: CASSPDASSGNTIYF
DNA: TGTGCCAGCAGCCCTGACGCCAGCTCTGGAAACACCATATATTTT

V: TRBV20-1
length: 11
D: -
J: TRBJ2-1
size: -
CDR3: CSAITPGEQFF
DNA: TGCAGTGCTATAACCCCAGGCGAGCAGTTCTTC

V: TRBV7-9
length: 13
D: -
J: TRBJ1-1
size: once
CDR3: CASEVRINTEAFF
DNA: TGTGCCAGCGAGGTCAGGATAAACACTGAAGCTTTCTTT

V: TRBV5-5
length: 13
D: -
J: TRBJ1-5
size: -
CDR3: CASSLSSNQPQHF
DNA: TGTGCCAGCAGCTTGTCTAGCAATCAGCCCCAGCATTTT

V: TRBV2
length: 15
D: -
J: TRBJ1-5
size: -
CDR3: CASSEVQGSFQPQHF
DNA: TGTGCCAGCAGTGAAGTTCAGGGAAGTTTTCAGCCCCAGCATTTT

V: TRBV9
length: 20
D: TRBD1
J: TRBJ2-1
size: -
CDR3: CASSVAFGQGVGLGYNEQFF
DNA: TGTGCCAGCAGCGTAGCTTTCGGACAGGGGGTAGGACTAGGTTACAATGAGCAGTTCTTC